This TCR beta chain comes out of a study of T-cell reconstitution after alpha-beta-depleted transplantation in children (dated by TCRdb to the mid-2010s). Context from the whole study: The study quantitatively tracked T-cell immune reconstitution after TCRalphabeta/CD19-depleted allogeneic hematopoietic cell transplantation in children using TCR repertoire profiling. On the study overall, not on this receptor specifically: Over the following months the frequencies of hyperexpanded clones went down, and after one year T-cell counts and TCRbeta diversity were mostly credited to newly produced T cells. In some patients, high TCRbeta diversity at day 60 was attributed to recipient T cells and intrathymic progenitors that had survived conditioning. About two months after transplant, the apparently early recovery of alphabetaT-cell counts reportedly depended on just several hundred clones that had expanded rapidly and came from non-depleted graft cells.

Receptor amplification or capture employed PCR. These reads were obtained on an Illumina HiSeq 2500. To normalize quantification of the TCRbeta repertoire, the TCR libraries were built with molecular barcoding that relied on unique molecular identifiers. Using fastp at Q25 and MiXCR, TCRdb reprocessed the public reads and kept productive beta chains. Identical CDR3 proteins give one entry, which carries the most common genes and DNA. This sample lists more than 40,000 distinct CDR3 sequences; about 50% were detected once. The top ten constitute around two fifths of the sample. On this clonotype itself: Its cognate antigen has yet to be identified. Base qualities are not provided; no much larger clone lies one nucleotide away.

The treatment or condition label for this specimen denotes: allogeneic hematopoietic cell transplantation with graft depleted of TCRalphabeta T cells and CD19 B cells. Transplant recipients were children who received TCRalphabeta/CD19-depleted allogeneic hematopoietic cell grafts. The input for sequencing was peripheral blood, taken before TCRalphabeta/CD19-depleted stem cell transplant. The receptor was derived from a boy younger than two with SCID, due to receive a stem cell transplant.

The sequence in DNA is TGCAGTGCTAGTACTTTCGACTCCTCCTACGAGCAGTACTTC. It codes for CSASTFDSSYEQYF. The chain links TRBV20-1 with TRBJ2-7; no D gene call is confident. CDR3 length: 14 amino acids, cysteine to phenylalanine. CDR3 DNA only is kept here, 42 bases in frame from base 1. From the germline V gene (reference sequence), CDR1 is DFQATT and CDR2 is SNEGSKA. V is reduced by 3 bases and J by 0 bases, leaving a spacing of 12 bases between them.